Given below is one TCR beta chain in context. This specimen belongs to a study of blood T cell repertoires in COVID-19. Produced via immunoSEQ multiplex PCR; TCRdb's table is partial and in-frame only. In the table there are 95,000 to 100,000 clones, 85% of which are singletons. Germline loops: CDR1 SEHNR, CDR2 FQNEAQ (reference sequence). The CDR3 is 14 residues long. The V end lost 1 base, the J end lost 5 bases, and 8 bases lay between the germline ends. The sequence came from a woman in her seventies with active or convalescent COVID-19. This chain links TRBV7-9 with TRBJ2-2; D possibly corresponds to TRBD2 (5 bases). The sequenced material came from peripheral blood. CDR3 sequence (DNA): TGTGCCAGCAGCTTAGAAAGAGGGACCGGGGAGCTGTTTTTT. The encoded protein is CASSLERGTGELFF.